Below, 3 T cell receptor beta chains from the same sample are listed, as sequenced in a study of vaccination and CD4 T cells after COVID-19. TCRdb redid the calling of the PCR reads with MiXCR, one entry per CDR3 protein. The sample lists about 18,000 distinct CDR3 sequences; around two thirds were seen once. Material: CD4+ T cells from blood, obtained before SARS-CoV-2 vaccination. The origin of the receptors is a human donor who had recovered from COVID-19.

V is TRBV5-4 and J is TRBJ2-7, with D hard to call. Germline lookup yields CDR1 SGHNT and CDR2 YYREEE (reference sequence). The V end lost 0 bases, the J end lost 0 bases, and 13 bases lay between the germline ends. There are 16 residues in the CDR3. The DNA for the CDR3 is TGTGCCAGCAGCTTGGATGTGGCGGAACACTCCTACGAGCAGTACTTC. Protein product: CASSLDVAEHSYEQYF.

This sequence joins TRBV28 and TRBJ2-5, with D maybe TRBD2 (7 bases). The CDR3 contains 13 residues. CDR1 and CDR2 (germline): MDHEN, SYDVKM. V lost 6 bases to trimming and J lost 5 bases, with 13 bases between them. The DNA for the CDR3 is TGTGCCAGCAGGTTCGGGGGGCTTGAGACCCAGTACTTC. Translated, it gives CASRFGGLETQYF.

J is TRBJ1-3 and V is TRBV28, with unresolved D. Trimming cost V 6 bases and J 5 bases, with 11 bases left between them. From germline, CDR1 is MDHEN and CDR2 SYDVKM. CDR3 length equals 13 residues. CDR3 loop: CASSGQARNTIYF. CDR3 nucleotides: TGTGCCAGCAGCGGGCAAGCCAGAAACACCATATATTTT.